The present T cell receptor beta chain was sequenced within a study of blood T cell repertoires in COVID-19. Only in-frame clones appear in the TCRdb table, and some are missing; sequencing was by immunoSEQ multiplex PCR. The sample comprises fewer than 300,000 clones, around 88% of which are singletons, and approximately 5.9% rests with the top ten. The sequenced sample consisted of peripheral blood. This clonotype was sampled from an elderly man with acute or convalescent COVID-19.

DNA of the CDR3: TGCGCCAGCAGCCAAGTAAGGGGACTAAGCACAGATACGCAGTATTTT. This translates into CASSQVRGLSTDTQYF. This chain connects TRBV4-1 to TRBJ2-3, with 7 bases fitting TRBD2. From germline, CDR1 is MGHRA and CDR2 YSYEKL. Trimming cost V 1 base and J 0 bases; bases outside gene matches: 4. The CDR3 runs to 16 residues.